Listed here are 16 T cell receptor beta chains from one sample, sequenced in a study of OX40 agonist ivuxolimab in advanced cancers. Generated by immunoSEQ multiplex PCR, the TCRdb table keeps only in-frame clones and is missing some. The data contain some 68,000 clones, 80% to 90% of them seen just once; the ten biggest clones take up 10% to 13%. The source was CD4+ or CD8+ T cells sorted from blood, collected in a trial of the OX40 agonist ivuxolimab. These receptors all come from an adult with an advanced solid tumor such as melanoma, head and neck, liver or kidney cancer.

The chain recombines TRBV19 with TRBJ2-1, with 9 bases identical to TRBD2. CDR3 length: 14 residues. Per the germline V gene, CDR1 is LNHDA and CDR2 is SQIVND (reference sequence). V shed 4 bases and J 3 bases; nucleotides not matched to a gene: 1. The CDR3 DNA follows: TGTGCCAGTAGTAGACTAGCGGACTACAATGAGCAGTTCTTC. Amino acid sequence: CASSRLADYNEQFF.

The chain is built from TRBV7-2 and TRBJ2-5, with D perhaps matching TRBD2 (5 bases). Germline V CDR1 and CDR2: SGHTA, FQGNSA. This CDR3 contains 14 residues. Trimming removed 5 bases at V and 0 bases at J, with 10 bases between. CDR3 nucleotides: TGTGCCAGCAGCCGGACTGGATACCAAGAGACCCAGTACTTC. Translation: CASSRTGYQETQYF.

This chain uses TRBV13 with TRBJ2-3, with TRBD1 matching 11 bases. CDR1 and CDR2 (germline): PRHDT, FYEKMQ (reference sequence). CDR3 length: 14 residues. J gave up 6 bases and V 3 bases, and 2 bases lay outside the gene matches. This CDR3 reads CASSFGTGGDTQYF. CDR3 in DNA: TGTGCCAGCAGCTTCGGGACAGGGGGGGATACGCAGTATTTT.

This clone is a singleton in its sample. V and J are TRBV18 and TRBJ2-1, with TRBD2 matching 8 bases. The CDR3 extends over 15 amino acids. With 4 bases clipped from V and 0 bases from J, the junction kept 2 bases outside the gene matches. CDR1 and CDR2 from the germline V gene are KGHSH and LQKENI. The CDR3 region has the DNA TGTGCCAGCTCACGCGGGGGGTTCTCCTACAATGAGCAGTTCTTC. Amino acids: CASSRGGFSYNEQFF.

V usage is TRBV27 and J usage is TRBJ1-2; D is possibly TRBD1 (5 bases). The CDR3 is 17 amino acids. V gave up 5 bases and J gave up 3 bases, with 22 bases separating them. CDR1 and CDR2 (germline): MNHEY, SMNVEV (reference sequence). Here the CDR3 DNA reads TGTGCCAGCAGTGCTCTCCATCGGCGGGGGGAAGACTATGGCTACACCTTC. It yields the protein CASSALHRRGEDYGYTF.

The V call is TRBV7-6, the J call TRBJ2-7; the D is unclear. CDR3 length: 13 amino acids. Germline V lookup: CDR1 SGHVS, CDR2 FNYEAQ. The V and J ends lost 2 bases and 5 bases respectively, with 10 bases between them. The CDR3 protein is CASSLRWTDEQYF. Here the CDR3 DNA reads TGTGCCAGCAGCTTAAGGTGGACGGACGAGCAGTACTTC.

V is TRBV6-1 and J is TRBJ1-3; D is perhaps TRBD1 (5 bases). The CDR3 has 17 residues. Per germline, CDR1 MNHNS and CDR2 SASEGT. Trimming removed 0 bases from V and 10 bases from J, with 22 bases in between. CDR3 sequence: CASSEAPVSQGGGTIYF. The CDR3 DNA sequence: TGTGCCAGCAGTGAAGCGCCCGTAAGCCAGGGCGGGGGGACCATATATTTT.

The V and J genes are TRBV5-1 and TRBJ2-2, with TRBD2 matching 7 bases. The CDR3 extends over 13 amino acids. The trim removed 4 bases at V and 8 bases at J, leaving 5 bases unmatched. From germline, CDR1 is SGHRS and CDR2 YFSETQ. CDR3: CASSLLAVGELFF. The CDR3 nucleotides read TGCGCCAGCAGCCTTCTAGCGGTGGGGGAGCTGTTTTTT.

This clone was detected a few times. The chain employs TRBV7-2 and TRBJ1-2, with D possibly TRBD1 on 5 matching bases. V was pared by 7 bases and J by 3 bases, with 12 bases between. The CDR3 has 13 amino acids. Per the germline V gene, CDR1 is SGHTA and CDR2 is FQGNSA. CDR3 bases: TGTGCCAGCATGGAGGGGCTGGACTATGGCTACACCTTC. Translated: CASMEGLDYGYTF.

The chain employs TRBV18 and TRBJ2-1; 10 nucleotides align to TRBD2. Germline V gives CDR1 KGHSH, CDR2 LQKENI. The CDR3 is 16 residues long. The V gene end was trimmed by 8 bases and the J gene end by 7 bases; junction bases not matched to a gene: 14. For the CDR3, the DNA is TGTGCCAGCCCGGGTCGGCTAGCGGGAGATCTGAATGAGCAGTTCTTC. Its translation: CASPGRLAGDLNEQFF.

The chain couples TRBV5-1 to TRBJ2-7, with unresolved D. The CDR3 sequence is 16 residues long. Germline loops: CDR1 SGHRS, CDR2 YFSETQ. The ends were cut back, 4 bases at V and 2 bases at J, with 19 bases in the middle. The CDR3 nucleotides read TGCGCCAGCAGCGTACAACCCCCTGGGATCGCCTACGAGCAGTACTTC. It specifies CASSVQPPGIAYEQYF.

This chain links TRBV7-9 with TRBJ2-1; 7 bases match TRBD2. Germline V gene data show CDR1 as SEHNR and CDR2 as FQNEAQ (reference sequence). The CDR3 runs to 16 residues. J lost 3 bases, V lost 5 bases, and 10 bases had no gene match. CDR3 bases: TGTGCCAGCAGCGCAAGACTAGCAGCCGTCTACAATGAGCAGTTCTTC. Translated, it gives CASSARLAAVYNEQFF.

The rearrangement links TRBV27 to TRBJ1-6, with D uncertain. This CDR3 is built from 12 residues. Trimming took 4 bases from V and 7 from J, leaving 5 bases between them. The germline V gene encodes CDR1 MNHEY and CDR2 SMNVEV (reference sequence). CDR3 DNA: TGTGCCAGCAGTTCTGCAAATTCACCCCTCCACTTT. Its translation: CASSSANSPLHF.

The gene calls are TRBV5-1 and TRBJ2-2; 8 bases align to TRBD2. Trimming removed 4 bases from V and 7 bases from J; junction bases left unmatched: 12. This CDR3 has 16 amino acids. Germline assignment: CDR1 SGHRS and CDR2 YFSETQ. The CDR3 DNA is TGCGCCAGCAGCCCCTTAGCGGGGCTCCGGGGCGGGGAGCTGTTTTTT. Amino acids: CASSPLAGLRGGELFF.

The V gene is TRBV5-1, the J gene TRBJ1-1; D unclear. CDR1 is SGHRS, CDR2 YFSETQ, per germline. V lost 3 bases and J lost 0, with 12 bases in between. This CDR3 is 15 amino acids long. The CDR3, as DNA: TGCGCCAGCAGCTCTTCAGGTTTTATGAACACTGAAGCTTTCTTT. It codes for CASSSSGFMNTEAFF.

The J gene is TRBJ2-1, the V gene TRBV5-1; D is tentatively TRBD1 or TRBD2 (5 bases each). V was clipped by 3 bases and J by 3 bases, with 13 bases between them. Germline V gene lookup returns CDR1 SGHRS and CDR2 YFSETQ. The CDR3 totals 15 residues. CDR3 sequence: CASSSPGTRYNEQFF. The CDR3, as DNA: TGCGCCAGCAGCTCCCCCGGGACCCGCTACAATGAGCAGTTCTTC.